The sequence of this T cell receptor beta chain was determined in a study of blood T cell repertoires in COVID-19. This table comes from immunoSEQ multiplex PCR, and its TCRdb copy is limited to in-frame clones, with some not included. The sample consists of over 300,000 clones, 85% of them appearing once. The CDR3 length is 15 residues. The junction had 6 bases not matched to a gene; V was cut back by 0 bases and J by 4 bases. The germline V gene encodes CDR1 SGHRS and CDR2 YFSETQ. The sample taken for sequencing was peripheral blood. The receptor was isolated from a human donor in a cohort sampled during active COVID-19. The genes are TRBV5-1 and TRBJ1-1; 7 bases fit TRBD1. The CDR3 loop reads CASSLGQGASTEAFF. In DNA, the CDR3 is TGCGCCAGCAGCTTGGGACAGGGTGCGAGCACTGAAGCTTTCTTT. The whole variable domain, remainder taken from reference TRBV5-1 and TRBJ1-1, is KAGVTQTPRYLIKTRGQQVTLSCSPISGHRSVSWYQQTPGQGLQFLFEYFSETQRNKGNFPGRFSGRQFSNSRSEMNVSTLELGDSALYLCASSLGQGASTEAFFGQGTRLTVV.